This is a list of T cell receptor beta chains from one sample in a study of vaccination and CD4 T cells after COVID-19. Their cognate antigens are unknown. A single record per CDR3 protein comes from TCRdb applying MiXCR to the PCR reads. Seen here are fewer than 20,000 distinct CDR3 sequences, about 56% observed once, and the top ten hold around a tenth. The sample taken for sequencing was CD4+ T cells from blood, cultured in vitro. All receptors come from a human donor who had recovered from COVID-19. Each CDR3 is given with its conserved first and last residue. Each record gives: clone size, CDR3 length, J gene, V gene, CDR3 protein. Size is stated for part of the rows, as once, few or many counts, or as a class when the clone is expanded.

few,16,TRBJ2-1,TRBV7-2,CASSFSWYDAEGGQFF
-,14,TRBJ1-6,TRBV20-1,CSAREGSYNSPLHF
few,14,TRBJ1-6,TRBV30,CAWSDQAGLSPLHF
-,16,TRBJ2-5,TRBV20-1,CSAHFFTSGGGETQYF
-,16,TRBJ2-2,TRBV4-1,CASSQDQRELSGELFF
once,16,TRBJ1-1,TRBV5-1,CASSSRTGGKGTEAFF
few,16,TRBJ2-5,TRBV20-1,CSADLGQGMYQETQYF
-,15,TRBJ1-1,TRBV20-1,CSARPTGEGNTEAFF
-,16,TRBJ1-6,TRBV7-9,CASGLSDTLGNSPLHF
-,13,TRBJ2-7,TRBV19,CASSGTGVWEQYF
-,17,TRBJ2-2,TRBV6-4,CASSRTTSGRLSGELFF
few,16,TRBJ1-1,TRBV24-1,CAKHRDIKNMNTEAFF
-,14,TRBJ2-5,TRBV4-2,CASSQVGERETQYF
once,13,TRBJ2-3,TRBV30,CAWNREAGDTQYF
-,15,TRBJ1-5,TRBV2,CASSEGTGSNQPQHF
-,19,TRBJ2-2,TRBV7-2,CASSLGRVSGSSSTGELFF
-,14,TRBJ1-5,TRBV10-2,CATRLANSNQPQHF
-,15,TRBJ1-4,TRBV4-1,CASSQVDRVDEKLFF
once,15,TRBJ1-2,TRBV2,CASREGPGANYGYTF
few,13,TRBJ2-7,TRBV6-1,CASTLTRSYEQYF
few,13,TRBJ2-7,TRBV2,CASIPRASYEQYF
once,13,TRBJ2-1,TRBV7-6,CASSLERTGRVFF
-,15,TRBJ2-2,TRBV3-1,CASSQGQGVAGELFF
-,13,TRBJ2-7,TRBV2,CASIWRESGEQYF
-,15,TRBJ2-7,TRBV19,CASSPILQGQYEQYF
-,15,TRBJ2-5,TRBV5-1,CASSFPQGGQETQYF
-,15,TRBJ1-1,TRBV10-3,CAISAVDRTNTEAFF
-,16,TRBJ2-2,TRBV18,CASSPLASGRTGELFF
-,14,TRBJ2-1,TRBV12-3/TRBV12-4,CASSRSTVVNEQFF
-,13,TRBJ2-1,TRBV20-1,CSASGTSFNEQFF
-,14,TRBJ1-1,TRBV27,CASRLPGTSRQAFF
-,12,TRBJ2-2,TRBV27,CASSSYSGQLFF
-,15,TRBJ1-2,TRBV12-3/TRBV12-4,CASSPQGTFNYGYTF
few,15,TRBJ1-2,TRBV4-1,CASSQDYREIGGYTF
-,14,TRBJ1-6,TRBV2,CASRLQGAPSPLHF
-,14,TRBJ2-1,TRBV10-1,CASSESISSNEQFF
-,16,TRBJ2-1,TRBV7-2,CASSLRLAGVWGEQFF
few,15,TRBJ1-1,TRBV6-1,CASKRDRGLGTEAFF
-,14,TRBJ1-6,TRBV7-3,CASSLTGRNSPLHF
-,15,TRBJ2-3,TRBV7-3,CASSLNYGGTDTQYF